Here is one T cell receptor beta chain with its context. Its antigen is still unknown. This may be a read error: a much more frequent sequence differs by one nucleotide. The data were obtained in a study of T cell repertoires in cytomegalovirus infection. Background on the study: Evidence of both CMV infection and a matching HLA type came from public TCR beta signatures.

MiXCR was run by TCRdb on the reads, yielding one entry per CDR3 protein. The sample shows about 530,000 distinct CDR3 sequences, about a quarter of them seen only once. Study-wide results and limits: HLA-C-restricted, CMV-specific TCR beta clonotypes were dominant ex vivo. Frequencies of public TCR beta families were cumulated, and this identified carriers of CMV plus the relevant HLA.

Sequencing was done on a sample of PBMCs. The TCR comes from a human donor in good health (CMV status not recorded). Some clones in this sample may be carry-over from other donors' samples.

For the CDR3, the DNA is TGTGACAGCAGGCCCGGGACAGCTAATGAAAAACTGTTTTTT. As protein: CDSRPGTANEKLFF. The V and J genes are TRBV7-2 and TRBJ1-4; 7 nucleotides line up with TRBD1. In germline, CDR1 is SGHTA, CDR2 FQGNSA. This CDR3 contains 14 residues.